This is a list of T cell receptor beta chains from one sample in a study of blood T cell repertoires in COVID-19. Profiled with immunoSEQ multiplex PCR; TCRdb holds only in-frame clones, not every one. The sample lists a few hundred thousand clones, more than 70% occurring once. The source material was peripheral blood. The receptor set was obtained from a woman aged 25 to 39 with COVID-19, enrolled during active disease. Both conserved end residues are part of each CDR3. D genes are given only for firm matches. Some rows have no size entry. The others give once, few or many, or a class for an expanded clone.

J gene	clone size	V gene	D gene	CDR3 protein	CDR3 DNA
TRBJ2-7	NA	TRBV5-1	TRBD1	CASSLRQGGEQYF	TGCGCCAGCAGCTTGAGACAGGGTGGCGAGCAGTACTTC
TRBJ2-1	NA	TRBV5-5	TRBD1	CASSSTGSSYNEQFF	TGTGCCAGCAGCTCGACAGGGTCCTCCTACAATGAGCAGTTCTTC
TRBJ2-6	few	TRBV19	TRBD2	CASSVTSLFSGANVLTF	TGTGCCAGTAGTGTGACTAGCTTGTTCTCTGGGGCCAACGTCCTGACTTTC
TRBJ2-3	once	TRBV7-2	TRBD2	CASSGRAAGSTDTQYF	TGTGCCAGCAGTGGCCGCGCAGCGGGAAGCACAGATACGCAGTATTTT
TRBJ1-1	NA	TRBV5-1	TRBD1	CASSLGPPRDRTNTEAFF	TGCGCCAGCAGTCTGGGCCCCCCCCGGGACAGGACGAACACTGAAGCTTTCTTT
TRBJ1-1	NA	TRBV12-3/TRBV12-4	NA	CASSPGMNTEAFF	TGTGCCAGCAGTCCGGGGATGAACACTGAAGCTTTCTTT
TRBJ2-7	NA	TRBV7-2	NA	CASSLGIDREAYEQYF	TGTGCCAGCAGCTTAGGGATCGACAGGGAGGCCTACGAGCAGTACTTC
TRBJ1-2	NA	TRBV5-5	TRBD1	CASSALQGAYGYTF	TGTGCCAGCAGCGCCCTACAGGGGGCGTATGGCTACACCTTC
TRBJ1-2	NA	TRBV4-3	TRBD1	CASSQDKGQGQGYTF	TGCGCCAGCAGCCAAGATAAGGGACAGGGTCAAGGCTACACCTTC
TRBJ2-1	NA	TRBV13	TRBD2	CASSDPLNGGAQGEQFF	TGTGCCAGCAGCGACCCTCTGAACGGGGGGGCTCAGGGTGAGCAGTTCTTC
TRBJ2-5	NA	TRBV10-3	TRBD2	CAISTLAGVGETQYF	TGTGCCATCAGCACACTAGCGGGGGTCGGGGAGACCCAGTACTTC
TRBJ1-2	NA	TRBV2	NA	CASRDAGFLGGYTF	TGTGCCAGCCGGGACGCGGGGTTTTTGGGTGGCTACACCTTC
TRBJ2-4	NA	TRBV6-2/TRBV6-3	TRBD2	CASSYGRTSGGNSRGNIQYF	TGTGCCAGCAGTTACGGACGGACTAGCGGGGGGAACTCGCGGGGAAACATTCAGTACTTC
TRBJ2-6	NA	TRBV28	TRBD1	CASRTGSSGANVLTF	TGTGCCAGCCGGACAGGGAGCTCTGGGGCCAACGTCCTGACTTTC
TRBJ2-6	NA	TRBV5-4	NA	CASSSNRGSGANVLTF	TGTGCCAGCAGCTCGAACCGGGGCTCTGGGGCCAACGTCCTGACTTTC
TRBJ2-7	NA	TRBV28	TRBD1	CASSLEGGTYEQYF	TGTGCCAGCAGTTTGGAAGGGGGCACCTACGAGCAGTACTTC
TRBJ2-1	NA	TRBV4-2	TRBD2	CASSQEGLAGSYNEQFF	TGTGCCAGCAGCCAAGAGGGTCTAGCGGGGAGCTACAATGAGCAGTTCTTC
TRBJ1-5	NA	TRBV7-2	TRBD1	CASSSPGQGAFFENQPQHF	TGTGCCAGCAGCTCTCCGGGACAGGGGGCTTTTTTTGAGAATCAGCCCCAGCATTTT
TRBJ1-2	NA	TRBV5-8	NA	CASSPLGPVSYGYTF	TGTGCCAGCAGCCCGCTTGGGCCCGTCTCCTATGGCTACACCTTC
TRBJ2-1	NA	TRBV9	NA	CASSVAGAPEQFF	TGTGCCAGCAGCGTAGCAGGGGCACCTGAGCAGTTCTTC
TRBJ2-1	NA	TRBV28	TRBD1	CASSLGTGAHYNEQFF	TGTGCCAGCAGTTTAGGGACAGGGGCGCACTACAATGAGCAGTTCTTC
TRBJ2-3	NA	TRBV29-1	TRBD1	CSVGDREVTQYF	TGCAGCGTTGGGGACAGGGAGGTAACGCAGTATTTT
TRBJ1-1	NA	TRBV12-3/TRBV12-4	TRBD1	CASGGTGGSEAFF	TGTGCCAGCGGGGGGACAGGAGGGTCTGAAGCTTTCTTT
TRBJ1-1	NA	TRBV6-4	NA	CASSPEMNTEAFF	TGTGCCAGCAGTCCAGAAATGAACACTGAAGCTTTCTTT
TRBJ1-6	NA	TRBV6-6	TRBD1	CASSPGQGNSPLHF	TGTGCCAGCAGCCCAGGACAGGGAAATTCACCCCTCCACTTT
TRBJ1-5	NA	TRBV24-1	NA	CATSDGRSNQPQHF	TGTGCCACCAGTGACGGTCGTAGCAATCAGCCCCAGCATTTT
TRBJ2-3	NA	TRBV9	TRBD2	CASSVGGAGVWTDTQYF	TGTGCCAGCAGCGTAGGGGGTGCGGGAGTTTGGACAGATACGCAGTATTTT
TRBJ2-7	NA	TRBV2	NA	CASSDGVEGPPGSYEQYF	TGTGCCAGCAGTGATGGAGTTGAAGGCCCTCCTGGGTCCTACGAGCAGTACTTC
TRBJ1-2	NA	TRBV27	NA	CASSLSGGLYGYTF	TGTGCCAGCAGTTTGAGCGGGGGCCTCTATGGCTACACCTTC
TRBJ1-4	NA	TRBV19	NA	CASKLLPGEKLFF	TGTGCCAGTAAACTCCTCCCAGGCGAAAAACTGTTTTTT
TRBJ1-2	NA	TRBV7-2	TRBD1	CASSPLTGGTVKYGYTF	TGTGCCAGCAGCCCCCTGACAGGGGGCACGGTGAAGTATGGCTACACCTTC
TRBJ2-5	NA	TRBV3-1/TRBV3-2	TRBD2	CASSQASGGQETQYF	TGTGCCAGCAGCCAAGCTAGCGGGGGTCAAGAGACCCAGTACTTC
TRBJ2-3	NA	TRBV5-4	TRBD2	CASSEGLAGRTDSTDTQYF	TGTGCCAGCAGCGAGGGACTAGCGGGACGGACCGATAGCACAGATACGCAGTATTTT
TRBJ1-1	NA	TRBV6-5	NA	CASSQGRGTEAFF	TGTGCCAGCAGTCAGGGAAGAGGTACTGAAGCTTTCTTT
TRBJ2-1	once	TRBV24-1	TRBD2	CATSDLGGRGGQFF	TGTGCCACCAGTGATTTAGGAGGGAGGGGAGGGCAGTTCTTC
TRBJ2-5	NA	TRBV25-1	TRBD2	CASSGLRGGLFKETQYF	TGTGCCAGCAGTGGCCTCCGGGGGGGGCTGTTTAAAGAGACCCAGTACTTC